Each of the 5 T cell receptor beta chains below was sequenced from the same sample in a study of early T cells in non-severe SARS-CoV-2 infection. TCRdb passed the 5' RACE reads through MiXCR, listing each CDR3 protein once. The repertoire holds around 64,000 distinct CDR3 sequences, with approximately 10% as singletons. The sequenced sample consisted of whole blood. The receptors here all came from an adult who was a healthcare worker with PCR-confirmed SARS-CoV-2 infection or an uninfected control (not recorded which).

The sample holds many counts of this clonotype. The chain is built from TRBV29-1 and TRBJ2-7; D is uncertain. CDR3 size: 11 residues. The germline gives CDR1 SQVTM, CDR2 ANQGSEA. V was shortened by 6 bases and J by 2 bases, with 8 bases between the two germline ends. CDR3 in DNA: TGCAGCGTCTCCGGAGCCTACGAGCAGTACTTC. It translates to CSVSGAYEQYF.

This clonotype showed up just a few times. This chain links TRBV27 with TRBJ1-2; perhaps TRBD1 as D (5 bases). V lost 6 bases and J lost 2, with 13 bases in between. The length of the CDR3 is 14 residues. Germline assignment: CDR1 MNHEY and CDR2 SMNVEV (reference sequence). CDR3 in amino acids: CASRPLGPNYGYTF. CDR3 bases: TGTGCCAGCAGGCCGTTGGGACCGAACTATGGCTACACCTTC.

The chain employs TRBV27 and TRBJ1-6; D might be TRBD1 (5 bases). This CDR3 region has 15 residues. Germline V gives CDR1 MNHEY, CDR2 SMNVEV (reference sequence). Deletions cut 5 bases from V and 6 bases from J, with 14 bases between. The CDR3 sequence: CASSLFGTVNSPLHF. The CDR3 DNA reads TGTGCCAGCAGTCTCTTCGGGACGGTTAATTCACCCCTCCACTTT.

This clonotype was observed a few times. The rearrangement links TRBV11-2 to TRBJ2-1, with 12 bases aligning to TRBD1. The CDR3 extends over 17 amino acids. The V and J ends lost 1 base and 3 bases, in that order; junction bases with no gene match: 4. The germline gives CDR1 SGHAT, CDR2 FQNNGV. The CDR3 DNA sequence: TGTGCCAGCAGCTTAGCGGGGACAGGGGGCGTCTACAATGAGCAGTTCTTC. Its translation is CASSLAGTGGVYNEQFF.

This clonotype occurred many times. This rearrangement joins TRBV6-6 to TRBJ1-5; D unresolved. Looked up from germline, CDR1 is MNHNY and CDR2 is SVGAGI (reference sequence). The V end lost 6 bases, the J end lost 3 bases, and 12 bases lay between the germline ends. There are 14 residues in the CDR3. CDR3 sequence (DNA): TGTGCCAGCAGCGACCGGACTGTCAATCAGCCCCAGCATTTT. It is translated as CASSDRTVNQPQHF.